This T cell receptor beta chain is drawn from a study of cytomegalovirus exposure and HLA in healthy donors. As for the study in general: Within the Caucasian-associated ancestry cluster were roughly 81% of the roughly 360 genotyped donors.

The length of the CDR3 is 21 residues. Use of 60 Vbeta and 13 Jbeta primers characterized the PCR. Produced via immunoSEQ multiplex PCR; TCRdb's table is partial and in-frame only. This table holds about 96,000 clones, approximately 72% found once. The rearrangement joins TRBV12-2 to TRBJ2-1; TRBD2, the table's D call, lacks a check against the DNA. TRBV12-2 is noted as a pseudogene. This TCR was sampled from a female donor in good health and CMV-seropositive. The sample comprised PBMCs. CDR3 amino acids: CASRLVPRAPLAGGTYNEQFF. Written as DNA, the CDR3 is TGTGCAAGTCGCTTAGTGCCCCGAGCCCCGTTAGCGGGAGGTACCTACAATGAGCAGTTCTTC.